This TCR beta chain derives from a study of blood T cell repertoires in COVID-19. Study overall: PBMCs, B-cell-depleted T cells, or T cells were the source of the cDNA or gDNA that made up the material.

V lost 0 bases and J lost 5; bases outside the gene matches: 7. The length of the CDR3 is 16 residues. Germline CDR1 and CDR2: KGHSH and LQKENI. Sequencing was performed with immunoSEQ multiplex PCR; in TCRdb, only in-frame clones are kept and a portion is missing. There are around 160,000 clones in the sample; 75% to 90% occur only once, and around 8% lies in the top ten. This chain links TRBV18 with TRBJ2-5; 9 positions match TRBD1. Sequencing was carried out using peripheral blood. This receptor was identified in a woman aged 55-69 years with COVID-19, enrolled during active disease. CDR3 in amino acids: CASSPPGQGSRETQYF. The CDR3, as DNA: TGTGCCAGCTCACCACCGGGACAGGGTAGTCGGGAGACCCAGTACTTC.